The 27 T cell receptor beta chains listed next were all sequenced from one sample in a study of blood T cell repertoires in COVID-19. Generated by immunoSEQ multiplex PCR, the TCRdb table keeps only in-frame clones and is missing some. The data show under 65,000 clones, about nine tenths seen once. Sequencing was carried out using peripheral blood. These receptors were collected from a man older than 75 with acute or convalescent COVID-19.

This clone was seen only a few times. The chain has TRBV7-9 and TRBJ1-5; no reliable D call. From germline, CDR1 is SEHNR and CDR2 FQNEAQ (reference sequence). The CDR3 totals 12 residues. Trimming removed 5 bases from V and 7 bases from J, with 9 bases in between. The CDR3 is CASSRGQQPQHF. The CDR3 DNA is TGTGCCAGCAGCCGGGGTCAACAGCCCCAGCATTTT.

The chain couples TRBV19 to TRBJ2-7, with D possibly matching TRBD1 (6 bases). The CDR3 covers 17 residues. Trimming shortened V by 2 bases and J by 7 bases, and 24 bases separated the two germline ends. In germline, CDR1 is LNHDA, CDR2 SQIVND (reference sequence). This CDR3 is CASSINSGQLLGKEQYF. The DNA of the CDR3 is TGTGCCAGTAGTATAAACTCCGGACAGCTGCTGGGAAAGGAGCAGTACTTC.

The chain is built from TRBV6-5 and TRBJ1-5; 10 nucleotides agree with TRBD1. Germline V CDR1 and CDR2: MNHEY, SVGAGI. The trim removed 0 bases at V and 7 bases at J, leaving 6 bases unmatched. The CDR3 has 16 residues. The CDR3 is CASSYSGQGSHQPQHF. The CDR3, as DNA: TGTGCCAGCAGTTACTCGGGACAGGGGTCCCACCAGCCCCAGCATTTT.

The chain is built from TRBV14 and TRBJ2-1, with unresolved D. V was shortened by 4 bases and J by 8 bases, with 21 bases between the two germline ends. The germline V gene has CDR1 SGHDN and CDR2 FVKESK. The CDR3 totals 16 residues. The CDR3 region is CASSPMSGSYWDEQFF. The CDR3 region has the DNA TGTGCCAGCAGCCCCATGTCGGGTTCCTACTGGGATGAGCAGTTCTTC.

This chain links TRBV7-2 with TRBJ1-5; TRBD1 is a possible D gene (5 bases). CDR1 is SGHTA, CDR2 FQGNSA, per germline. Trimming stripped 5 bases from V and 1 base from J, with 6 bases between. This CDR3 contains 13 residues. CDR3 sequence reads: CASSPGSNQPQHF. In DNA form, the CDR3 reads TGTGCCAGCAGCCCAGGGAGCAATCAGCCCCAGCATTTT.

The chain carries TRBV6-5 and TRBJ1-4; 8 nucleotides agree with TRBD1. The CDR3 extends over 14 amino acids. The junction had 8 bases not matched to a gene; V was cut back by 6 bases and J by 8 bases. Germline CDR1 and CDR2: MNHEY and SVGAGI. The CDR3 spells CASSAGTGGEKLFF. CDR3 in DNA: TGTGCCAGCAGCGCCGGGACAGGAGGGGAAAAACTGTTTTTT.

The J gene is TRBJ1-2, the V gene TRBV19; 7 bases are shared with TRBD1. CDR1 LNHDA and CDR2 SQIVND come from the germline V gene (reference sequence). The CDR3 runs 16 residues. V gave up 1 base and J gave up 4 bases; unmatched junction bases: 9. The CDR3 here is CASSIARQGGIYGYTF. The DNA for the CDR3 is TGTGCCAGTAGTATAGCTCGACAGGGTGGGATCTATGGCTACACCTTC.

This sequence joins TRBV19 and TRBJ2-7, with 8 bases matching TRBD1. This CDR3 is 18 amino acids long. The germline CDR1 and CDR2 sequences are LNHDA and SQIVND (reference sequence). Trimming removed 5 bases from V and 1 base from J; junction bases left unmatched: 16. The DNA for the CDR3 is TGTGCCAGTAGTCCTCGCGGGGCTACAGGGGGGTGGTCCTACGAGCAGTACTTC. It specifies CASSPRGATGGWSYEQYF.

The chain employs TRBV18 and TRBJ1-5; D gene ambiguous. Germline CDR1 and CDR2: KGHSH and LQKENI. V was cut by 3 bases and J by 4 bases, with 13 bases left in between. The CDR3 contains 15 residues. Written as DNA, the CDR3 is TGTGCCAGCTCACCCGGGAGGGTTTTGAATCAGCCCCAGCATTTT. Translating gives CASSPGRVLNQPQHF.

This chain uses TRBV12-3 or TRBV12-4 with TRBJ1-5; 9 bases are a match to TRBD1. With V trimmed by 6 bases and J by 6 bases, 3 bases remained unmatched. The CDR3 is 13 residues long. The CDR3 reads CASSQDRGQPQHF. CDR3 sequence (DNA): TGTGCCAGCAGCCAGGACAGGGGTCAGCCCCAGCATTTT.

The chain joins TRBV5-4 to TRBJ1-6; tentative D call: TRBD1 (5 bases). CDR1 is SGHNT and CDR2 is YYREEE in the germline V gene (reference sequence). V was clipped by 3 bases and J by 7 bases, with 17 bases between them. This CDR3 comprises 16 residues. The CDR3 protein is CASSSRGGGRNSPLHF. As DNA, the CDR3 is TGTGCCAGCAGCTCCCGCGGGGGAGGTAGAAATTCACCCCTCCACTTT.

The genes are TRBV10-3 and TRBJ1-5; TRBD1 matches 7 bases. The CDR3 is 14 amino acids. Germline V gene sequence: CDR1 ENHRY, CDR2 SYGVKD. V lost 2 bases, J lost 4 bases, and 2 bases stayed unmatched. DNA for the CDR3: TGTGCCATCAGTGAGGGGGACAGTAATCAGCCCCAGCATTTT. Translation: CAISEGDSNQPQHF.

This rearrangement joins TRBV6-5 to TRBJ1-2; possibly TRBD1 for D (6 bases). Trimming left V 10 bases short and J 0 bases short, with 12 bases between. Germline V lookup: CDR1 MNHEY, CDR2 SVGAGI. The CDR3 loop spans 13 amino acids. DNA of the CDR3: TGTGCCATTAGGGGGTCAGCTAACTATGGCTACACCTTC. Translated: CAIRGSANYGYTF.

CDR3 sequence (DNA): TGCGCCAGCAGCTTGGATTGGGGGGTAGACGAGCAGTACTTC. Translation: CASSLDWGVDEQYF. The chain couples TRBV5-1 to TRBJ2-7, with D perhaps matching TRBD2 (6 bases). The CDR3 length is 14 residues. Germline V gene lookup returns CDR1 SGHRS and CDR2 YFSETQ. Trimming cost V 0 bases and J 5 bases, with 12 bases left between them.

This rearrangement joins TRBV7-9 to TRBJ2-5; TRBD1 aligns across 8 bases. The trim removed 5 bases at V and 4 bases at J, leaving 9 bases unmatched. CDR3 length: 15 amino acids. CDR1 and CDR2 from the germline V gene are SEHNR and FQNEAQ (reference sequence). In nucleotides, the CDR3 is TGTGCCAGCAGCAATAGTAGCAGGGGGCGAGAGACCCAGTACTTC. Amino acid sequence: CASSNSSRGRETQYF.

V is TRBV29-1 and J is TRBJ2-3; a possible D gene is TRBD2 (6 bases). CDR3 length: 13 amino acids. Germline CDR1 SQVTM, CDR2 ANQGSEA. Deletions cut 7 bases from V and 4 bases from J, with 15 bases between. The CDR3 nucleotides are TGCAGCGCCCCGTTGCGGGGCGCAGATACGCAGTATTTT. It codes for CSAPLRGADTQYF.

This clone occurred a few times. The chain couples TRBV5-4 to TRBJ2-7; 11 bases are shared with TRBD2. CDR1 and CDR2 (germline): SGHNT, YYREEE (reference sequence). This CDR3 spans 14 amino acids. The ends lost 4 bases at V and 2 bases at J; junction bases unmatched: 2. The CDR3: CASSLSGGAYEQYF. DNA of the CDR3: TGTGCCAGCAGCCTTAGCGGGGGGGCCTACGAGCAGTACTTC.

This chain links TRBV3-1 (or the pseudogene TRBV3-2) with TRBJ2-5, with 8 bases identical to TRBD1. Germline V lookup: CDR1 LGHDT, CDR2 YNNKEL (reference sequence). The ends lost 4 bases at V and 1 base at J; junction bases unmatched: 5. The CDR3 spans 15 residues. The CDR3 loop is CASSLGTGRQETQYF. The CDR3 DNA sequence: TGTGCCAGCAGCCTTGGGACAGGTCGCCAAGAGACCCAGTACTTC.

This chain links TRBV7-2 with TRBJ2-2; D possibly corresponds to TRBD2 (5 bases). Per germline, CDR1 SGHTA and CDR2 FQGNSA. The CDR3 is 16 amino acids. With 1 base removed from V and 3 bases from J, the gap between germline ends came to 12 bases. The CDR3, as DNA: TGTGCCAGCAGCTTAGACCGGGGTGGCGACACCGGGGAGCTGTTTTTT. As protein: CASSLDRGGDTGELFF.

The genes are TRBV5-1 and TRBJ1-2, with D unresolved. V gave up 4 bases and J gave up 0 bases, with 13 bases separating them. Germline loops: CDR1 SGHRS, CDR2 YFSETQ. This CDR3 comprises 15 residues. CDR3 in DNA: TGCGCCAGCAGCCCCACCCCGGGAGCTAACTATGGCTACACCTTC. Protein: CASSPTPGANYGYTF.

V and J are TRBV7-2 and TRBJ2-7; D uncertain. The V gene lost 1 base and the J gene lost 5 bases, with 9 bases spanning the gap. Germline V gene data show CDR1 as SGHTA and CDR2 as FQGNSA. CDR3 length equals 13 residues. CDR3 amino acids: CASSLVLRDEQYF. As DNA, the CDR3 is TGTGCCAGCAGCTTAGTTCTTCGGGACGAGCAGTACTTC.

The rearrangement links TRBV27 to TRBJ1-5; a weak D match, TRBD1 (6 bases). V shed 4 bases and J shed 3 bases, with 10 bases lying between them. The CDR3 totals 14 residues. The germline V gene encodes CDR1 MNHEY and CDR2 SMNVEV (reference sequence). In DNA form, the CDR3 reads TGTGCCAGCAGTTCAAGGACAGACAATCAGCCCCAGCATTTT. Translation gives CASSSRTDNQPQHF.

The chain recombines TRBV18 with TRBJ2-2, with D maybe TRBD1 (6 bases). Deletions cut 6 bases from V and 1 base from J, with 9 bases between. Germline CDR1 reads KGHSH; CDR2 reads LQKENI. The CDR3 is 14 residues long. The DNA of the CDR3 is TGTGCCAGCTCGACGGGACAGAACACCGGGGAGCTGTTTTTT. Translating gives CASSTGQNTGELFF.

The V and J genes are TRBV7-6 and TRBJ1-5; 7 bases match TRBD1. The V gene end was trimmed by 4 bases and the J gene end by 0 bases; junction bases not matched to a gene: 3. CDR1 and CDR2 from the germline V gene are SGHVS and FNYEAQ. This CDR3 region has 15 residues. CDR3 amino acids: CASSSRQGSNQPQHF. Written as DNA, the CDR3 is TGTGCCAGCAGCTCCCGACAGGGTAGCAATCAGCCCCAGCATTTT.

V is TRBV7-2 and J is TRBJ2-7; the D is unclear. This CDR3 spans 14 amino acids. V shed 1 base and J shed 0 bases, with 7 bases lying between them. CDR1 is SGHTA and CDR2 is FQGNSA in the germline V gene. The CDR3 protein is CASSLVGLSYEQYF. For the CDR3, the DNA is TGTGCCAGCAGCTTAGTTGGCCTCTCCTACGAGCAGTACTTC.

The gene calls are TRBV7-8 and TRBJ1-3, with a tentative D call TRBD1 (6 bases). The V end lost 3 bases, the J end lost 4 bases, and 10 bases lay between the germline ends. The germline V gene has CDR1 SGHVS and CDR2 FQNEAQ. The CDR3 sequence is 14 residues long. Here the CDR3 reads CASSLARGGNTIYF. The CDR3 DNA follows: TGTGCCAGCAGCTTGGCTAGGGGGGGAAACACCATATATTTT.

This clone has only one observation. V gene TRBV5-1 combines with J gene TRBJ1-1, with D unclear. The CDR3 has 13 amino acids. V gave up 4 bases and J gave up 0 bases, with 7 bases separating them. The germline V gene has CDR1 SGHRS and CDR2 YFSETQ. The CDR3 reads CASSQTLNTEAFF. The CDR3 DNA is TGCGCCAGCAGCCAGACTCTGAACACTGAAGCTTTCTTT.